Each of the 25 T cell receptor beta chains below was sequenced from the same sample in a study of blood T cell repertoires in COVID-19. The protocol was immunoSEQ multiplex PCR, while the TCRdb copy is restricted to in-frame clones and leaves out a portion. The sample shows roughly 290,000 clones, 84% of them seen only once. Sequencing was performed on peripheral blood. Source of these receptors: a person aged 65-85 years with COVID-19, enrolled during active disease.

The chain joins TRBV5-1 to TRBJ2-3; 12 nucleotides line up with TRBD2. Per the germline V gene, CDR1 is SGHRS and CDR2 is YFSETQ. Trimming at V came to 4 bases and at J to 5 bases, leaving 11 bases not matched to a gene. The CDR3 is made up of 17 amino acids. CDR3 coding DNA: TGCGCCAGCAGCCCCTCCCCGCCTAGCGGGGGGGTAGATACGCAGTATTTT. Encoded protein: CASSPSPPSGGVDTQYF.

As concerns this clone: Other DNA sequences of this sample code for an identical CDR3. This chain links TRBV27 with TRBJ2-1, with a weak D call TRBD1 (5 bases). The ends were cut back, 2 bases at V and 0 bases at J, with 5 bases in the middle. This CDR3 region has 14 residues. Germline V gives CDR1 MNHEY, CDR2 SMNVEV (reference sequence). The CDR3 loop reads CASSLTGSYNEQFF. CDR3 bases: TGTGCCAGCAGTTTAACAGGCTCCTACAATGAGCAGTTCTTC.

The genes are TRBV6-6 and TRBJ2-2, with TRBD2 matching over 9 bases. Trimming took 5 bases from V and 6 from J; bases not matched to a gene: 22. The CDR3 runs to 20 residues. The germline V gene encodes CDR1 MNHNY and CDR2 SVGAGI (reference sequence). CDR3 coding DNA: TGTGCCAGCAGTCCTCGGGGTAGCGGGAGAATTATGGGTCCACCCGGGGAGCTGTTTTTT. Translating it yields CASSPRGSGRIMGPPGELFF.

The chain links TRBV21-1 to TRBJ1-2; TRBD1 was called by the table and not checked on the DNA. TRBV21-1 is listed as a pseudogene. The CDR3 consists of 18 residues. The CDR3 DNA reads as TGTGCCAGCAGCAAACCCCTGTGGGACTTTCTTCAGGGGGATGGCTACACCTTC. It specifies CASSKPLWDFLQGDGYTF.

Here the CDR3 reads CASSRQHNYGYTF. The CDR3 nucleotides are TGTGCCAGCAGCCGACAGCATAACTATGGCTACACCTTC. J is TRBJ1-2 and V is TRBV6-5; the D gene is possibly TRBD1 (5 bases). This CDR3 has 13 residues. V was pared by 6 bases and J by 1 base, with 9 bases between. From germline, CDR1 is MNHEY and CDR2 SVGAGI.

This chain connects TRBV12-3 or TRBV12-4 to TRBJ1-1; no definite D call. The V gene lost 2 bases and the J gene lost 6 bases, with 10 bases spanning the gap. This CDR3 region has 13 residues. This CDR3 reads CASSLLKPAEAFF. For the CDR3, the DNA is TGTGCCAGCAGTTTACTTAAACCGGCTGAAGCTTTCTTT.

The chain links TRBV5-1 to TRBJ2-5; TRBD1 aligns across 9 bases. The V segment lost 3 bases and the J segment 3 bases; nucleotides outside the gene matches: 6. Germline values: CDR1 SGHRS, CDR2 YFSETQ. The CDR3 extends over 15 amino acids. CDR3 DNA: TGCGCCAGCAGCTCCGGGACAGGGCGGGAAGAGACCCAGTACTTC. Residues: CASSSGTGREETQYF.

The V and J genes are TRBV12-3 or TRBV12-4 and TRBJ1-3, with D perhaps matching TRBD1 (6 bases). The CDR3 length is 13 residues. V lost 11 bases, J lost 7 bases, and 18 bases lay in between. The DNA of the CDR3 is TGTGCCGGCCGCAGGGGAGCGGGGAACACCATATATTTT. Encoded protein: CAGRRGAGNTIYF.

The chain employs TRBV7-3 and TRBJ2-1; 11 bases map to TRBD2. Losses at the gene ends were 1 base for V and 15 bases for J; bases not matched to a gene: 5. The CDR3 totals 13 residues. Germline V gene sequence: CDR1 SGHTA, CDR2 FQGTGA. This CDR3 reads CASSLISGGVPFF. CDR3 nucleotides: TGTGCCAGCAGCTTAATTAGCGGGGGGGTGCCGTTCTTC.

The V gene is TRBV28, the J gene TRBJ1-5; no clear D gene. Trimming cost V 7 bases and J 3 bases, with 13 bases left between them. This CDR3 has 14 residues. Per the germline V gene, CDR1 is MDHEN and CDR2 is SYDVKM. The CDR3 here is CASTKTAHNQPQHF. CDR3 DNA sequence: TGTGCCAGCACCAAAACCGCGCACAATCAGCCCCAGCATTTT.

The chain uses TRBV28 and TRBJ2-3; 12 bases match TRBD2. Unmatched junction bases numbered 4, after V lost 3 bases and J lost 3 bases. The CDR3 has 16 residues. CDR1 is MDHEN and CDR2 is SYDVKM in the germline V gene. CDR3 bases: TGTGCCAGCAGTTTGTTCGGGACTAGCGGGACAGATACGCAGTATTTT. It encodes CASSLFGTSGTDTQYF. The whole variable domain, filled in from reference TRBV28 and TRBJ2-3, reads DVKVTQSSRYLVKRTGEKVFLECVQDMDHENMFWYRQDPGLGLRLIYFSYDVKMKEKGDIPEGYSVSREKKERFSLILESASTNQTSMYLCASSLFGTSGTDTQYFGPGTRLTVL.

The CDR3 loop is CASSSRGFSSYEQYF. The CDR3 nucleotides read TGCGCCAGCAGCTCCAGGGGATTTAGCTCCTACGAGCAGTACTTC. The chain recombines TRBV5-1 with TRBJ2-7; perhaps TRBD1 as D (6 bases). The CDR3 is 15 residues long. V was shortened by 3 bases and J by 0 bases, with 13 bases between the two germline ends. CDR1 SGHRS and CDR2 YFSETQ come from the germline V gene.

The chain combines TRBV28 with TRBJ2-1, with 10 bases identical to TRBD2. The CDR3 runs to 14 residues. V shed 11 bases, J shed 1 base, and the junction held 5 bases outside the gene matches. Germline V gene lookup returns CDR1 MDHEN and CDR2 SYDVKM. This CDR3 reads CAGSSGGSYNEQFF. The CDR3 DNA reads as TGTGCCGGATCTAGCGGGGGATCCTACAATGAGCAGTTCTTC.

CDR3: CASSSGFMNTEAFF. CDR3 in DNA: TGCGCCAGCAGCTCGGGGTTCATGAACACTGAAGCTTTCTTT. The chain links TRBV5-1 to TRBJ1-1; D is unresolved. Trimming removed 3 bases at V and 0 bases at J, with 9 bases between. Germline V gene sequence: CDR1 SGHRS, CDR2 YFSETQ. The CDR3 extends over 14 amino acids. Full variable domain (remainder filled in from reference TRBV5-1 and TRBJ1-1): KAGVTQTPRYLIKTRGQQVTLSCSPISGHRSVSWYQQTPGQGLQFLFEYFSETQRNKGNFPGRFSGRQFSNSRSEMNVSTLELGDSALYLCASSSGFMNTEAFFGQGTRLTVV.

This clone was recorded a few times. This chain uses TRBV7-9 with TRBJ1-5, with D unresolved. Germline assignment: CDR1 SEHNR and CDR2 FQNEAQ (reference sequence). The CDR3 extends over 15 amino acids. V was pared by 1 base and J by 1 base, with 8 bases between. CDR3 sequence (DNA): TGTGCCAGCAGCTTAGAAGGAGCAAGCAATCAGCCCCAGCATTTT. Translation gives CASSLEGASNQPQHF.

The chain is built from TRBV3-1 (or the pseudogene TRBV3-2) and TRBJ1-4; D gene uncertain. Trimming took 3 bases from V and 4 from J, leaving 9 bases between them. The V gene's germline CDR1 is LGHDT and CDR2 YNNKEL (reference sequence). The CDR3 sequence is 14 residues long. The CDR3 spells CASSQDWGNEKLFF. CDR3 in DNA: TGTGCCAGCAGCCAGGACTGGGGTAATGAAAAACTGTTTTTT.

The CDR3 protein is CASGDRGNTEAFF. CDR3 sequence (DNA): TGTGCCAGTGGGGACAGGGGGAACACTGAAGCTTTCTTT. This rearrangement joins TRBV12-3 or TRBV12-4 to TRBJ1-1; TRBD1 matches at 10 bases. The CDR3 is made up of 13 amino acids. J gave up 1 base and V 9 bases, and 2 bases lay outside the gene matches.

The CDR3 nucleotides are TGTGCCAGCAGCTTTTCGGGGGGAGGCACAGATACGCAGTATTTT. Protein: CASSFSGGGTDTQYF. V and J are TRBV13 and TRBJ2-3, with TRBD2 matching over 7 bases. The germline CDR1 and CDR2 sequences are PRHDT and FYEKMQ (reference sequence). Trimming took 3 bases from V and 1 from J; bases not matched to a gene: 4. This CDR3 is 15 amino acids long.

The rearrangement links TRBV7-9 to TRBJ2-2; TRBD2 might be the D (5 bases). CDR1 SEHNR and CDR2 FQNEAQ come from the germline V gene (reference sequence). The ends were cut back, 3 bases at V and 6 bases at J, with 5 bases in the middle. The CDR3 sequence is 12 residues long. CDR3 protein: CASSLRAGELFF. CDR3 coding DNA: TGTGCCAGCAGCTTGAGGGCCGGGGAGCTGTTTTTT.

The V gene is TRBV27, the J gene TRBJ1-2; TRBD1 is a possible D gene (5 bases). Looked up from germline, CDR1 is MNHEY and CDR2 is SMNVEV (reference sequence). The CDR3 length is 14 residues. Between the trimmed V and J ends, which lost 3 bases and 4 bases, there was a span of 12 bases. CDR3 nucleotide sequence: TGTGCCAGCAGTTTCTCCCAGGGCCCCTATGGCTACACCTTC. This sequence encodes CASSFSQGPYGYTF.

V is TRBV6-5 and J is TRBJ1-5, with 7 nucleotides matching TRBD1. Germline values: CDR1 MNHEY, CDR2 SVGAGI. V was pared by 6 bases and J by 5 bases, with 4 bases of the junction left unmatched. This CDR3 comprises 13 residues. CDR3 loop: CASRRDSDQPQHF. The CDR3 DNA follows: TGTGCCAGCAGACGGGACAGTGATCAGCCCCAGCATTTT.

The chain links TRBV11-2 to TRBJ1-6; 8 bases are a match to TRBD1. The CDR3 consists of 16 residues. V dropped 3 bases and J dropped 7; count of bases not matched to a gene: 8. Looked up from germline, CDR1 is SGHAT and CDR2 is FQNNGV. The CDR3 sequence is CASSFIGQGGNSPLHF. In nucleotides, the CDR3 is TGTGCCAGCAGCTTCATTGGACAGGGAGGAAATTCACCCCTCCACTTT.

The table lists this clone with many counts. The chain carries TRBV6-5 and TRBJ1-5; D is unresolved. Looked up from germline, CDR1 is MNHEY and CDR2 is SVGAGI. V gave up 7 bases and J gave up 4 bases, with 11 bases separating them. The CDR3 has 13 amino acids. CDR3 protein: CASTTTPNQPQHF. CDR3 sequence (DNA): TGTGCCAGCACAACAACGCCGAATCAGCCCCAGCATTTT.

This chain uses TRBV14 with TRBJ2-1, with D unclear. Trimming left V 1 base short and J 15 bases short, with 16 bases between. This CDR3 region has 13 residues. From germline, CDR1 is SGHDN and CDR2 FVKESK. CDR3 in amino acids: CASSQGETVWSFF. The CDR3 DNA reads as TGTGCCAGCAGCCAAGGCGAAACGGTTTGGTCGTTCTTC.

The chain has TRBV7-8 and TRBJ2-3; possibly TRBD2 for D (6 bases). CDR1 SGHVS and CDR2 FQNEAQ come from the germline V gene. V lost 4 bases and J 2 bases, leaving 13 bases between the germline ends. This CDR3 has 15 residues. CDR3 nucleotides: TGTGCCAGCAGCTCCCAGGGACTTAACACAGATACGCAGTATTTT. Amino acids: CASSSQGLNTDTQYF.